This T cell receptor beta chain comes out of a study of blood T cell repertoires in COVID-19 (dated by TCRdb to between 2020 and 2021). Notes on the research overall: Collaborator samples came from the United States, Italy and Spain and covered acute and convalescent phases of COVID-19. The material from the prospective study consisted of cDNA or gDNA derived from T cells, B-cell-depleted T cells, or PBMCs. Subjects who had been exposed to COVID-19, were actively infected with it, or had recovered from it provided the deeply sampled blood TCRbeta repertoires that made up the dataset. The repertoires were made available in a free public database intended to serve as a resource for research on the immune response to SARS-CoV-2. The samples were drawn from the first 160 participants of the ongoing ImmuneRACE study and from roughly 1,300 subjects provided by 6 global collaborators. Nearly every sample came with metadata listing a de-identified subject ID, COVID-19 status, age in years and sex. Where available, HLA class I and class II types were taken from metadata supplied by the sample provider and were not determined by assay-based typing. The research as a whole found: How much clinical and demographic metadata was included differed by source and by participant, and the metadata was provided uncurated.

Trimming removed 5 bases from V and 6 bases from J, leaving 16 bases between the germline ends. Measured from the cysteine to the phenylalanine, the CDR3 is 14 residues long. Kept here is only the CDR3 DNA, which spans 42 bases and is read in frame from base 1. CDR1 and CDR2 are read off the germline V gene as SNHLY and FYNNEI. About this clone itself: What this receptor recognizes is not known. Base qualities are not recorded, but no much larger clone differs from it by a single base.

The immunoSEQ Assay, a bias-controlled multiplex PCR, was used to amplify TCRbeta CDR3 regions from genomic DNA. In the paper's pipeline: Nucleated cell counts per sample were estimated from amplification of reference gene primers within the assay. To quantify the absolute abundance of each unique TCRbeta CDR3 rearrangement, sequence reads were collapsed and filtered. For each sample, productive Simpson clonality was calculated by taking the square root of Simpson's diversity index across productive rearrangements. TCRdb stores this immuneACCESS table with in-frame sequences only. Part of the clones is absent; in the studies checked, under half of the shortfall reflects unresolved V genes, and no reason is known for the rest. Clone size and the V and J calls come from that table; the DNA yielded D and trimming. Within this sample are under 250,000 clones, with about 84% of them counted one time only. The ten largest clones add up to roughly 7.9% of the sample.

Whole blood was collected in K2EDTA tubes by collaborating institutions according to the institutions' own protocols. For TCRbeta analysis, collaborator samples were shipped as frozen whole blood, as isolated PBMCs, or as DNA extracted from either sample type. Sequenced: peripheral blood. The TCR originated in a woman aged 80 or over with acute or convalescent COVID-19. The rearranged segments are TRBV2 and TRBJ2-5; the D gene is possibly TRBD2, with 5 bases matching. In nucleotide form, the sequence is TGTGCCAGCAGTAGCGGAGACCTCGAGAAGACCCAGTACTTC. Its translation reads: CASSSGDLEKTQYF.